What follows are 13 T cell receptor beta chains derived from one specimen sequenced in a study of human T cells and chemical hapten exposure. Sample time point: pre-sensitization, week 0. The sample's treatment: therapeutic diphenylcyclopropenone sensitization with weekly scalp DPC. TCRdb reanalysed the RACE reads using MiXCR and keeps one entry per CDR3 protein. The table lists 300,000 to 400,000 distinct CDR3 sequences, 5% to 6.5% of them singletons. The source material was whole blood, sampled in connection with sensitization to the hapten diphenylcyclopropenone (DPC). The receptors originated from a woman aged 50 to 65 with alopecia areata. Some clones in this sample may be carry-over from other donors' samples.

This clonotype showed up many times. The chain employs TRBV4-3 and TRBJ2-3, with D unclear. The CDR3 consists of 13 residues. V was pared by 4 bases and J by 3 bases, with 8 bases between. Germline lookup yields CDR1 LGHNA and CDR2 YSLEER. The CDR3: CASSPQLTDTQYF. The CDR3 nucleotides read TGCGCCAGCAGCCCCCAGTTAACAGATACGCAGTATTTT.

In its sample, this clonotype was seen a few times. The genes are TRBV7-2 and TRBJ1-6; D call uncertain. The CDR3 is made up of 19 amino acids. V lost 4 bases to trimming and J lost 0 bases, with 19 bases between them. Germline CDR1 SGHTA, CDR2 FQGNSA. CDR3 bases: TGTGCCAGCAGCTCCCGTCCCGGGGTAGGCCGCTCCTATAATTCACCCCTCCACTTT. As protein: CASSSRPGVGRSYNSPLHF.

This clonotype was recorded a few times. The V gene is TRBV6-5, the J gene TRBJ1-1, with D hard to call. The germline V gene encodes CDR1 MNHEY and CDR2 SVGAGI. Trimming left V 9 bases short and J 7 bases short, with 18 bases between. The CDR3 consists of 13 residues. The CDR3, as DNA: TGTGCCAGTAACAAGCCCGGGGTACGTGAAGCTTTCTTT. It yields the protein CASNKPGVREAFF.

This clonotype was recorded many times. The rearrangement links TRBV7-2 to TRBJ2-3, with TRBD2 matching 16 bases. CDR3 length: 18 residues. Germline V gives CDR1 SGHTA, CDR2 FQGNSA. J lost 4 bases, V lost 7 bases, and 11 bases had no gene match. CDR3 DNA: TGTGCCAGCACCCCAGGGACTAGCGGGAGGGGCTCGGCAGATACGCAGTATTTT. Protein sequence: CASTPGTSGRGSADTQYF.

This clonotype was recorded at least ten times. This chain links TRBV10-3 with TRBJ2-3; possible D gene TRBD1, 5 bases. Trimming took off 10 bases at V and 0 bases at J, with 8 bases between the two ends. Germline CDR1 is ENHRY and CDR2 is SYGVKD. CDR3 size: 12 residues. The chain's CDR3 is CATRASTDTQYF. For the CDR3, the DNA is TGTGCCACCAGGGCTAGCACAGATACGCAGTATTTT.

There are many counts of this clonotype. The V gene is TRBV5-1, the J gene TRBJ1-1; no clear D. The CDR3 spans 14 residues. Between the trimmed V and J ends, which lost 0 bases and 0 bases, there was a span of 6 bases. Germline assignment: CDR1 SGHRS and CDR2 YFSETQ. CDR3 loop: CASSLDGLNTEAFF. The CDR3 region has the DNA TGCGCCAGCAGCTTGGACGGATTGAACACTGAAGCTTTCTTT.

This clonotype was counted at least ten times. The gene calls are TRBV7-2 and TRBJ2-3, with D possibly being TRBD2 (5 bases). The germline V gene encodes CDR1 SGHTA and CDR2 FQGNSA. Trimming pared 1 base from V and 3 bases from J, leaving 11 bases between. The CDR3 length is 15 residues. The CDR3 is CASSLGEWVTDTQYF. In DNA, the CDR3 is TGTGCCAGCAGCTTAGGGGAGTGGGTAACAGATACGCAGTATTTT.

This chain connects TRBV5-1 to TRBJ2-7, with 10 positions matching TRBD1. The germline CDR1 and CDR2 sequences are SGHRS and YFSETQ. The CDR3 consists of 16 residues. Losses at the gene ends were 2 bases for V and 3 bases for J; bases not matched to a gene: 8. In DNA, the CDR3 is TGCGCCAGCAGCTTTATTGGGACAGGGGCCCACTACGAGCAGTACTTC. Protein product: CASSFIGTGAHYEQYF. Full variable domain (remainder filled in from reference TRBV5-1 and TRBJ2-7): KAGVTQTPRYLIKTRGQQVTLSCSPISGHRSVSWYQQTPGQGLQFLFEYFSETQRNKGNFPGRFSGRQFSNSRSEMNVSTLELGDSALYLCASSFIGTGAHYEQYFGPGTRLTVT.

Many counts were recorded for this clonotype. V is TRBV7-2 and J is TRBJ1-5; D ambiguous. Deletions cut 2 bases from V and 4 bases from J, with 6 bases between. Germline V lookup: CDR1 SGHTA, CDR2 FQGNSA. The CDR3 length is 13 residues. The CDR3 DNA reads as TGTGCCAGCAGCTTATGGGTGAATCAGCCCCAGCATTTT. Encoded protein: CASSLWVNQPQHF.

In this sample, this clonotype turned up many times. This rearrangement joins TRBV7-2 to TRBJ1-6; 10 nucleotides agree with TRBD1. Per germline, CDR1 SGHTA and CDR2 FQGNSA. V lost 2 bases to trimming and J lost 9 bases; unmatched junction nucleotides: 1. This CDR3 region has 14 residues. The CDR3 here is CASSLRDRGSPLHF. The CDR3 DNA reads TGTGCCAGCAGCTTACGGGACAGGGGTTCACCCCTCCACTTT.

This clonotype came up many times. DNA for the CDR3: TGCAGTGCTAGAGGAGGGACAGCCTCCTACAATGAGCAGTTCTTC. It encodes CSARGGTASYNEQFF. This chain joins TRBV20-1 and TRBJ2-1; 7 bases fit TRBD1. Germline CDR1 DFQATT, CDR2 SNEGSKA (reference sequence). This CDR3 has 15 amino acids. Unmatched junction bases numbered 3, after V lost 1 base and J lost 0 bases.

This clonotype was picked up many times. The J gene is TRBJ2-1, the V gene TRBV9, with 8 bases aligning to TRBD1. Germline values: CDR1 SGDLS, CDR2 YYNGEE. The V and J ends lost 0 bases and 7 bases, in that order; junction bases with no gene match: 12. CDR3 length equals 17 residues. This CDR3 is CASSVVWQGALINEQFF. The DNA of the CDR3 is TGTGCCAGCAGCGTAGTTTGGCAGGGGGCACTTATAAATGAGCAGTTCTTC.

V usage is TRBV2 and J usage is TRBJ2-3; no definite D call. V lost 5 bases and J 4 bases, leaving 19 bases between the germline ends. This CDR3 has 16 amino acids. Germline V gene lookup returns CDR1 SNHLY and CDR2 FYNNEI. The CDR3 sequence: CASSLRLPSSADTQYF. The CDR3 nucleotides read TGTGCCAGCAGTCTAAGACTCCCCTCCTCCGCAGATACGCAGTATTTT.